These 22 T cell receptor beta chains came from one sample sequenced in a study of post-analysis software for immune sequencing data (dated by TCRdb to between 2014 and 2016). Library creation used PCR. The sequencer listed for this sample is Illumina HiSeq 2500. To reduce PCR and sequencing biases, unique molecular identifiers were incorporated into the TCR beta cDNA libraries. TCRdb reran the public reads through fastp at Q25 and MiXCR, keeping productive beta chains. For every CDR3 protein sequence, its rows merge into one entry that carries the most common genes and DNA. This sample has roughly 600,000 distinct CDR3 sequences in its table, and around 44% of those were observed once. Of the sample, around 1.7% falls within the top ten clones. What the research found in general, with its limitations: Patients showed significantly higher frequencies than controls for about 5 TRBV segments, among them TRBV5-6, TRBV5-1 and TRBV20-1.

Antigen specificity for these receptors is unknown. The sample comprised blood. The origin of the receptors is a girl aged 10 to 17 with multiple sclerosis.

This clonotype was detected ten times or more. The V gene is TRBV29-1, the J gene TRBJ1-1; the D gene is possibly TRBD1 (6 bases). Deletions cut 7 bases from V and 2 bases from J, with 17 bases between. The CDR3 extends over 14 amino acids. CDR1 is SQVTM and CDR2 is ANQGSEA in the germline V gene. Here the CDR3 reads CSAPGAGENTEAFF. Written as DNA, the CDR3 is TGCAGCGCCCCAGGGGCAGGAGAAAACACTGAAGCTTTCTTT.

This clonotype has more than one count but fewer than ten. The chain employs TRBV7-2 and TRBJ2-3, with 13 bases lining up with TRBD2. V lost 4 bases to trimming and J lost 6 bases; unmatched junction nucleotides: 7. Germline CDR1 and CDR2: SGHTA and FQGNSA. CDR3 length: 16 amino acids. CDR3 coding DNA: TGTGCCAGCAGCTCACAACTAGCGGGAGGGCCTGATACGCAGTATTTT. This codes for CASSSQLAGGPDTQYF.

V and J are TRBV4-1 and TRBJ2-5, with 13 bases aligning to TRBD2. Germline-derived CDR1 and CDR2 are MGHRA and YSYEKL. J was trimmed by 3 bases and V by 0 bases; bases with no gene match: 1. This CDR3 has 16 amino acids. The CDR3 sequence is CASSQELAGGKETQYF. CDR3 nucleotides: TGCGCCAGCAGCCAAGAACTAGCGGGGGGGAAAGAGACCCAGTACTTC.

CDR3 sequence: CSVGTRDYEQYF. CDR3 sequence (DNA): TGCAGCGTTGGGACACGGGACTACGAGCAGTACTTC. The chain links TRBV29-1 to TRBJ2-7; D tentatively fits TRBD1 or TRBD2 (5 bases each). This CDR3 comprises 12 residues. Germline assignment: CDR1 SQVTM and CDR2 ANQGSEA. Trimming pared 4 bases from V and 3 bases from J, leaving 10 bases between.

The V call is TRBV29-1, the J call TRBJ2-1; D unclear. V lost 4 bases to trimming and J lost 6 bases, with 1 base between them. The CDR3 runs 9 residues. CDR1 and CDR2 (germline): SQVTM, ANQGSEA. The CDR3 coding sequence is TGCAGCGTTGCCAATGAGCAGTTCTTC. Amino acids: CSVANEQFF.

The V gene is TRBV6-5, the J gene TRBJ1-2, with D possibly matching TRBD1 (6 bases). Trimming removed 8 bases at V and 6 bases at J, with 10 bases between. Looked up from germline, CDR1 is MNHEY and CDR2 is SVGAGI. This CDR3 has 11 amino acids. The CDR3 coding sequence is TGTGCCAGCGCATCAGGGGATGGCTACACCTTC. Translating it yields CASASGDGYTF.

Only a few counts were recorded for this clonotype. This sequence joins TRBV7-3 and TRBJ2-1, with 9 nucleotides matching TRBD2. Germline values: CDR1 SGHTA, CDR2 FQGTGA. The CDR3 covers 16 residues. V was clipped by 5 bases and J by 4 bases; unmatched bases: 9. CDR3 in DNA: TGTGCCAGCAGCCCCAGTGCTAGCGGGGCTTACAATGAGCAGTTCTTC. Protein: CASSPSASGAYNEQFF.

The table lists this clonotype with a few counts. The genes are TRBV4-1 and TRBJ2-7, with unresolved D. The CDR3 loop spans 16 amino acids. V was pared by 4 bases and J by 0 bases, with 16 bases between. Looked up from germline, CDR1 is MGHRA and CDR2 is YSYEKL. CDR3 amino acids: CASSRLTGPSSYEQYF. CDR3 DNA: TGCGCCAGCAGCCGCCTCACTGGGCCGAGCTCCTACGAGCAGTACTTC.

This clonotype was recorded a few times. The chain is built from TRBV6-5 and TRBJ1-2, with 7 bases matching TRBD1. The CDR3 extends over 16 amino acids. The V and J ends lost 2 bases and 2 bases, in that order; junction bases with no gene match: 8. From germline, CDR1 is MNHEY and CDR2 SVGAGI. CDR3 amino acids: CASSYRQGGSNYGYTF. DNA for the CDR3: TGTGCCAGCAGTTACCGACAGGGCGGGTCCAACTATGGCTACACCTTC.

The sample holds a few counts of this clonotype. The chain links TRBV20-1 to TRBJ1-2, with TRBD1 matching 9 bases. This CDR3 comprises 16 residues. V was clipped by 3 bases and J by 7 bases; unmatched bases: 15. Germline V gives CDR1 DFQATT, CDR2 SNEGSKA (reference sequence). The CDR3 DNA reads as TGCAGTGCTAGCCCCGGGACAGGGATCGGTCAGGGTGGCTACACCTTC. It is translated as CSASPGTGIGQGGYTF.

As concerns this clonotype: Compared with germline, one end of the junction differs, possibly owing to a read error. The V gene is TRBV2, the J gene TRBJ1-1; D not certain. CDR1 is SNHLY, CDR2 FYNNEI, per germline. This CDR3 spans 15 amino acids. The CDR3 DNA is TGTGCCGGCAGCGCCCCAAGTCGGGCGAACACTGAAGCTTTCTTT. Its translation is CAGSAPSRANTEAFF. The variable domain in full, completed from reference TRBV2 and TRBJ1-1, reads EPEVTQTPSHQVTQMGQEVILRCVPISNHLYFYWYRQILGQKVEFLVSFYNNEISEKSEIFDDQFSVERPDGSNFTLKIRSTKLEDSAMYFCAGSAPSRANTEAFFGQGTRLTVV.

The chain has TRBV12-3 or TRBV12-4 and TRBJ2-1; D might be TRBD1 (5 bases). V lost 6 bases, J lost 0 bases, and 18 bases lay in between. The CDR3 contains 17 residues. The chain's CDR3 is CASRRSLSQGSYNEQFF. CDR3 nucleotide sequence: TGTGCCAGCAGAAGATCGTTAAGCCAGGGCTCCTACAATGAGCAGTTCTTC.

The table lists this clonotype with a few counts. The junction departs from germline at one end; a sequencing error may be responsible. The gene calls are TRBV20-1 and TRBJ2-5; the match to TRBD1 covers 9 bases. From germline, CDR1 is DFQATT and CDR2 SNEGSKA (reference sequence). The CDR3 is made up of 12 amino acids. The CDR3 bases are TGCAGTGGGTACAGGGGGCAAGGGACCCAGTACTTC. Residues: CSGYRGQGTQYF.

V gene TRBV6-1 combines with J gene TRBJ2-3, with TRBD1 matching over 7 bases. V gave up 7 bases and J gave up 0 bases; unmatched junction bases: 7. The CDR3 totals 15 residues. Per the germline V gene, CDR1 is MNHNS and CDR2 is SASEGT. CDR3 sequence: CASIWDRSSTDTQYF. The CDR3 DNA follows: TGTGCCAGCATCTGGGACAGATCTAGCACAGATACGCAGTATTTT.

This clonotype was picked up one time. CDR3 sequence reads: CASTYWDRVEQYF. CDR3 sequence (DNA): TGTGCCAGCACCTATTGGGACAGGGTCGAGCAGTACTTC. The genes are TRBV2 and TRBJ2-7; 9 positions match TRBD1. Trimming at V came to 7 bases and at J to 6 bases, leaving 7 bases not matched to a gene. The CDR3 extends over 13 amino acids. Germline assignment: CDR1 SNHLY and CDR2 FYNNEI.

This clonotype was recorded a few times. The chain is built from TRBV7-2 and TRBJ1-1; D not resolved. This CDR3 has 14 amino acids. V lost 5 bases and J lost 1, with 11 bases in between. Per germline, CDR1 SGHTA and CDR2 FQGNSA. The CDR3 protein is CASSPWTGNTEAFF. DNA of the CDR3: TGTGCCAGCAGCCCATGGACTGGGAACACTGAAGCTTTCTTT.

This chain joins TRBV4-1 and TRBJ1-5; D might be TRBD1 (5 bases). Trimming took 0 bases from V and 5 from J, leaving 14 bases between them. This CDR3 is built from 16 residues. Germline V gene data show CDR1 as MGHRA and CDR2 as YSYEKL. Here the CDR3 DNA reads TGCGCCAGCAGCCAAGAGTGGGGGGATCAGGATCAGCCCCAGCATTTT. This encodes CASSQEWGDQDQPQHF.

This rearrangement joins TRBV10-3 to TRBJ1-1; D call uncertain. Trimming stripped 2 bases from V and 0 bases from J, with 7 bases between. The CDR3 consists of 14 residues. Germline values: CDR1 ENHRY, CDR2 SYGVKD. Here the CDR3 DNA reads TGTGCCATCAGTGAGACAGATTTGAACACTGAAGCTTTCTTT. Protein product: CAISETDLNTEAFF.

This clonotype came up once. The CDR3 region is CASSLEPVGGNEQFF. The CDR3 DNA reads as TGTGCCAGCAGCTTAGAGCCGGTAGGCGGAAATGAGCAGTTCTTC. The chain carries TRBV11-3 and TRBJ2-1, with D uncertain. The V gene lost 0 bases and the J gene lost 7 bases, with 13 bases spanning the gap. CDR3 length: 15 amino acids. Germline values: CDR1 SGHNT, CDR2 YENEEA.

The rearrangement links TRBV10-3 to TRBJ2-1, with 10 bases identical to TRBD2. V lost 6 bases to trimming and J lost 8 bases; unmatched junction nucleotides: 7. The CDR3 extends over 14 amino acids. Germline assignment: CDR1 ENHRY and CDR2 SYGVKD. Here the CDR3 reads CAISIKGLAHEQFF. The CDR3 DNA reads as TGTGCCATCAGCATTAAGGGACTAGCGCATGAGCAGTTCTTC.

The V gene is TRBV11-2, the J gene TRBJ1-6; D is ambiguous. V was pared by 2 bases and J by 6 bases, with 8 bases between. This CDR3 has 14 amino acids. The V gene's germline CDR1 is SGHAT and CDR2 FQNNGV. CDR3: CASSLRHGNSPLHF. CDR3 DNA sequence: TGTGCCAGCAGCTTACGACACGGTAATTCACCCCTCCACTTT. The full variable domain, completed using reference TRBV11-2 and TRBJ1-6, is EAGVAQSPRYKIIEKRQSVAFWCNPISGHATLYWYQQILGQGPKLLIQFQNNGVVDDSQLPKDRFSAERLKGVDSTLKIQPAKLEDSAVYLCASSLRHGNSPLHFGNGTRLTVT.

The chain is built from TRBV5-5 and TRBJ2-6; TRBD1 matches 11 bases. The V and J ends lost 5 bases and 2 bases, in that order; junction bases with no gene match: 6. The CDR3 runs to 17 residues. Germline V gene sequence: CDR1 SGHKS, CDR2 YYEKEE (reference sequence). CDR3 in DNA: TGTGCCAGCAGGCAAGGACAGGGGGCCACTGGGGCCAACGTCCTGACTTTC. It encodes CASRQGQGATGANVLTF.